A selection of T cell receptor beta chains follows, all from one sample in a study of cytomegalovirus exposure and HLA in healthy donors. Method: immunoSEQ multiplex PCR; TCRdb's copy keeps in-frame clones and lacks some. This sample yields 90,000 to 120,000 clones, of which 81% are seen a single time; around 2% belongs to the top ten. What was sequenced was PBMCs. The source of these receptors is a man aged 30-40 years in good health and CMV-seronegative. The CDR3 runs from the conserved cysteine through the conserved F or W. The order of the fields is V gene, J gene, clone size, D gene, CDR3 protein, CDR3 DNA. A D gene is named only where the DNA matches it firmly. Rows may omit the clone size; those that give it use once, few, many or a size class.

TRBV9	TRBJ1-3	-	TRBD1	CASSTDRAGNTIYF	TGTGCCAGCAGCACGGACAGGGCTGGAAACACCATATATTTT
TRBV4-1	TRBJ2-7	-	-	CASSQDSWQGGEQYF	TGCGCCAGCAGCCAAGATAGTTGGCAGGGAGGCGAGCAGTACTTC
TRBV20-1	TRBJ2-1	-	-	CSGGTNEQFF	TGCAGCGGAGGAACGAATGAGCAGTTCTTC
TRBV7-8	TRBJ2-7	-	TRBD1	CASSARQGNVSYEQYF	TGTGCCAGCAGCGCCCGACAGGGGAACGTATCCTACGAGCAGTACTTC
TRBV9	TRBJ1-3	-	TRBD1	CASSAQGGSGNTIYF	TGTGCCAGCAGCGCCCAGGGGGGTTCTGGAAACACCATATATTTT
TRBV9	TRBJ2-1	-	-	CASSVASLSSEQFF	TGTGCCAGCAGCGTAGCTTCCCTTTCGAGTGAGCAGTTCTTC
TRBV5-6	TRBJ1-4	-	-	CASNLYTGMELFF	TGTGCCAGCAACTTATACACAGGGATGGAACTGTTTTTT
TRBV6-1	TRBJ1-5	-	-	CASSEVGEAQHF	TGTGCCAGCAGTGAAGTTGGCGAGGCCCAGCATTTT
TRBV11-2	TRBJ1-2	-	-	CATKPRTVKNYGYTF	TGTGCCACTAAGCCCCGGACAGTTAAGAACTATGGCTACACCTTC
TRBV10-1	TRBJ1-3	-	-	CASSERGSGNTIYF	TGCGCCAGCAGTGAGAGAGGGTCTGGAAACACCATATATTTT
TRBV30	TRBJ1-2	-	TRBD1	CAWSVQGSADYGYTF	TGTGCCTGGAGTGTACAGGGGAGTGCCGACTATGGCTACACCTTC
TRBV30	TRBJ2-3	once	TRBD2	CAWSGWTSGTDTQYF	TGTGCCTGGAGTGGGTGGACTAGCGGCACAGATACGCAGTATTTT
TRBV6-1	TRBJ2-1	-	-	CASSAAGTGGGNEQFF	TGTGCCAGCAGTGCCGCCGGGACTGGCGGAGGCAATGAGCAGTTCTTC
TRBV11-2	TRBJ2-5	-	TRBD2	CASSLGAGPETQYF	TGTGCCAGCAGCTTAGGAGCGGGGCCCGAGACCCAGTACTTC
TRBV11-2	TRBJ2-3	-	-	CASSLGAASTDTQYF	TGTGCCAGCAGCTTGGGGGCGGCTAGCACAGATACGCAGTATTTT
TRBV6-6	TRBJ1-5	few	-	CASSQGNQPQHF	TGTGCCAGCAGCCAGGGGAATCAGCCCCAGCATTTT
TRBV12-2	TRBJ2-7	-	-	CASRQNGQGAEEQYF	TGTGCAAGTCGCCAAAACGGACAGGGGGCGGAAGAGCAGTACTTC
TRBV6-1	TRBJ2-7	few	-	CASRKTGTGEQYF	TGTGCCAGCAGGAAAACAGGGACCGGCGAGCAGTACTTC
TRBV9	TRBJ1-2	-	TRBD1	CASSSRTGWGYTF	TGTGCCAGCAGCTCTCGGACAGGGTGGGGCTACACCTTC
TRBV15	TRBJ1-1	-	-	CATSKTGGTEAFF	TGTGCCACCAGCAAGACAGGAGGCACTGAAGCTTTCTTT
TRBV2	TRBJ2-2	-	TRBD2	CASNGGEANTGELFF	TGTGCCAGCAACGGGGGGGAAGCGAACACCGGGGAGCTGTTTTTT
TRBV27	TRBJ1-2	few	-	CASSLEPGYGYTF	TGTGCCAGCAGTTTAGAGCCGGGCTATGGCTACACCTTC
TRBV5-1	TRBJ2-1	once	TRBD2	CASSSLAGTARGEQFF	TGCGCCAGCAGCTCCTTAGCGGGAACCGCCAGGGGTGAGCAGTTCTTC
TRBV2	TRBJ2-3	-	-	CASSLEEAADTQYF	TGTGCCAGCAGCCTCGAGGAGGCTGCAGATACGCAGTATTTT
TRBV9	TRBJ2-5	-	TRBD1	CASSFTGDQETQYF	TGTGCCAGCAGCTTTACAGGGGATCAAGAGACCCAGTACTTC
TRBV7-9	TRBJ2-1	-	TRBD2	CASSLTSGRADEQFF	TGTGCCAGCAGCCTCACTAGCGGGAGGGCCGATGAGCAGTTCTTC
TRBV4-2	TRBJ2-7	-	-	CASSQADSVYEQYF	TGTGCCAGCAGCCAAGCGGATAGCGTCTACGAGCAGTACTTC
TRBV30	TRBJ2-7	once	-	CAWSVQSLSYEQYF	TGTGCCTGGAGTGTCCAGTCCTTGTCCTACGAGCAGTACTTC